The rows below give T cell receptor beta chains drawn from one sample of a study of OX40 agonist ivuxolimab in advanced cancers. This table comes from immunoSEQ multiplex PCR, and its TCRdb copy is limited to in-frame clones, with some not included. The repertoire holds about 59,000 clones, around 87% seen once, with about 0.36% in the top ten. The source was CD4+ or CD8+ T cells sorted from blood, collected in a trial of the OX40 agonist ivuxolimab. The receptors were gathered from an adult with an advanced solid tumor such as melanoma, head and neck, liver or kidney cancer. Both conserved end residues are part of each CDR3. Each record gives: J gene, V gene, D gene, clone size, CDR3 DNA, CDR3 protein. A D gene is named only where the DNA matches it firmly. For some rows the clone size is stated as once, few or many, or as a class when expanded; others skip it.

j_gene: TRBJ2-7
v_gene: TRBV5-1
d_gene: .
abundance: .
CDR3nt: TGCGCCAGCAGCTTAGGTGAGACAAATAGCGACGAGCAGTACTTC
CDR3aa: CASSLGETNSDEQYF

j_gene: TRBJ2-7
v_gene: TRBV28
d_gene: .
abundance: .
CDR3nt: TGTGCCAGCAGTGGTCCGGGACACTCCTACGAGCAGTACTTC
CDR3aa: CASSGPGHSYEQYF

j_gene: TRBJ2-2
v_gene: TRBV10-2
d_gene: TRBD2
abundance: .
CDR3nt: TGCGCCAGCAGTGACCTTACTATTAGCGGGATACGCACCGGGGAGCTGTTTTTT
CDR3aa: CASSDLTISGIRTGELFF

j_gene: TRBJ1-5
v_gene: TRBV2
d_gene: .
abundance: .
CDR3nt: TGTGCCAGCAGTGAACAAAGGAAAGGCAATCAGCCCCAGCATTTT
CDR3aa: CASSEQRKGNQPQHF

j_gene: TRBJ2-1
v_gene: TRBV5-1
d_gene: .
abundance: .
CDR3nt: TGCGCCAGCAGCTTTCAGGGCAATACCCACAATGAGCAGTTCTTC
CDR3aa: CASSFQGNTHNEQFF

j_gene: TRBJ1-2
v_gene: TRBV29-1
d_gene: .
abundance: medium-sized
CDR3nt: TGCAGCGTTGAAAATCTACGGGACGGCGGCTACACCTTC
CDR3aa: CSVENLRDGGYTF

j_gene: TRBJ2-3
v_gene: TRBV5-1
d_gene: .
abundance: once
CDR3nt: TGCGCCAGCAGCTTGGCCGGGGCAGATACGCAGTATTTT
CDR3aa: CASSLAGADTQYF

j_gene: TRBJ2-7
v_gene: TRBV6-5
d_gene: .
abundance: .
CDR3nt: TGTGCCAGCAGTCCGGGACGGGGCGAGCAGTACTTC
CDR3aa: CASSPGRGEQYF

j_gene: TRBJ1-1
v_gene: TRBV28
d_gene: .
abundance: .
CDR3nt: TGTGCCAGCAGTTTAGGACCGGGATCCCCGAACACTGAAGCTTTCTTT
CDR3aa: CASSLGPGSPNTEAFF

j_gene: TRBJ1-2
v_gene: TRBV18
d_gene: .
abundance: .
CDR3nt: TGTGCCAGCTCACCGAGCGTTCTGTTCTATGGCTACACCTTC
CDR3aa: CASSPSVLFYGYTF

j_gene: TRBJ1-6
v_gene: TRBV6-5
d_gene: .
abundance: .
CDR3nt: TGTGCCAGCAGTGCCTACCTCAATTCACCCCTCCACTTT
CDR3aa: CASSAYLNSPLHF

j_gene: TRBJ1-1
v_gene: TRBV2
d_gene: .
abundance: .
CDR3nt: TGTGCCAGCAGTGATAGAGGGACTGAAGCTTTCTTT
CDR3aa: CASSDRGTEAFF

j_gene: TRBJ1-4
v_gene: TRBV15
d_gene: TRBD1
abundance: .
CDR3nt: TGTGCCACCAGTAGGGACAGGGGCTTCTCAACTAATGAAAAACTGTTTTTT
CDR3aa: CATSRDRGFSTNEKLFF

j_gene: TRBJ1-5
v_gene: TRBV16
d_gene: .
abundance: .
CDR3nt: TGTGCCAGCAGCCAATTGACCAGTAATCAGCCCCAGCATTTT
CDR3aa: CASSQLTSNQPQHF

j_gene: TRBJ1-4
v_gene: TRBV30
d_gene: .
abundance: .
CDR3nt: TGTGCCTGGAGTAGCGGGGAGGCCAATGAAAAACTGTTTTTT
CDR3aa: CAWSSGEANEKLFF

j_gene: TRBJ2-3
v_gene: TRBV6-4
d_gene: .
abundance: .
CDR3nt: TGTGCCAGCAGTGGCTCTCCGACTAAAGTGGTGTCAGATACGCAGTATTTT
CDR3aa: CASSGSPTKVVSDTQYF

j_gene: TRBJ2-1
v_gene: TRBV28
d_gene: TRBD1
abundance: .
CDR3nt: TGTGCCAGCATCACGGCGGGGACAGGGGGAGACAATGAGCAGTTCTTC
CDR3aa: CASITAGTGGDNEQFF

j_gene: TRBJ2-3
v_gene: TRBV5-4
d_gene: .
abundance: .
CDR3nt: TGTGCCAGCAGTTCCGGGACCCAAGGGGGTACGCAGTATTTT
CDR3aa: CASSSGTQGGTQYF

j_gene: TRBJ1-2
v_gene: TRBV6-6
d_gene: .
abundance: .
CDR3nt: TGTGCCAGCAGTCATTACAGGGCCCTCGTCTATGGCTACACCTTC
CDR3aa: CASSHYRALVYGYTF

j_gene: TRBJ2-7
v_gene: TRBV18
d_gene: .
abundance: .
CDR3nt: TGTGCCAGCTCACCTAACGAGGGGAGCTCCTACGAGCAGTACTTC
CDR3aa: CASSPNEGSSYEQYF

j_gene: TRBJ2-1
v_gene: TRBV4-2
d_gene: TRBD2
abundance: .
CDR3nt: TGTGCCAGCAGCCCGTGGGGCGGGGGGAGCTCCTACAATGAGCAGTTCTTC
CDR3aa: CASSPWGGGSSYNEQFF

j_gene: TRBJ2-1
v_gene: TRBV13
d_gene: TRBD2
abundance: .
CDR3nt: TGTGCCAGCAGCCCTAGCGGGGGTTTGACGAATGAGCAGTTCTTC
CDR3aa: CASSPSGGLTNEQFF

j_gene: TRBJ1-3
v_gene: TRBV5-6
d_gene: TRBD1
abundance: .
CDR3nt: TGTGCCAGCAGCGGGGACAGGGCCCTCGGCCCTGGAAACACCATATATTTT
CDR3aa: CASSGDRALGPGNTIYF

j_gene: TRBJ1-2
v_gene: TRBV7-2
d_gene: .
abundance: .
CDR3nt: TGTGCCAGCAGCTTGGTCCTTAACTATGGCTACACCTTC
CDR3aa: CASSLVLNYGYTF

j_gene: TRBJ2-3
v_gene: TRBV7-9
d_gene: TRBD2
abundance: .
CDR3nt: TGTGCCAGCAGCCCCGGGGGGGCAACAGATACGCAGTATTTT
CDR3aa: CASSPGGATDTQYF

j_gene: TRBJ2-5
v_gene: TRBV6-5
d_gene: TRBD1
abundance: once
CDR3nt: TGTGCCAGCAGGGGGACAGACCAAGAGACCCAGTACTTC
CDR3aa: CASRGTDQETQYF

j_gene: TRBJ2-2
v_gene: TRBV7-3
d_gene: .
abundance: .
CDR3nt: TGTGCCAGCAGCCCTTACTTGGGGGCGAACACCGGGGAGCTGTTTTTT
CDR3aa: CASSPYLGANTGELFF

j_gene: TRBJ2-7
v_gene: TRBV29-1
d_gene: .
abundance: .
CDR3nt: TGCAGCGTTGTCTTTTCCTACGTTCCGAGGAGCGGAGGACGCTACGAGCAGTACTTC
CDR3aa: CSVVFSYVPRSGGRYEQYF

j_gene: TRBJ1-3
v_gene: TRBV7-9
d_gene: TRBD1
abundance: .
CDR3nt: TGTGCCAGCAGCGTCGGACAGGGGACGATCTCTGGAAACACCATATATTTT
CDR3aa: CASSVGQGTISGNTIYF

j_gene: TRBJ2-3
v_gene: TRBV5-6
d_gene: .
abundance: .
CDR3nt: TGTGCCAGCAGCTCGCCCCGGTCGGATACGCAGTATTTT
CDR3aa: CASSSPRSDTQYF

j_gene: TRBJ1-5
v_gene: TRBV15
d_gene: .
abundance: .
CDR3nt: TGTGCCACCAGCAGAGATGGACAGCGGAATCAGCCCCAGCATTTT
CDR3aa: CATSRDGQRNQPQHF

j_gene: TRBJ2-5
v_gene: TRBV6-1
d_gene: TRBD1
abundance: .
CDR3nt: TGTGCCAGCAGTGGGGGGACAGCGGAAGAGACCCAGTACTTC
CDR3aa: CASSGGTAEETQYF

j_gene: TRBJ1-1
v_gene: TRBV7-9
d_gene: TRBD1
abundance: .
CDR3nt: TGTGCCAGCAGCCCCGATGGGGTGGACAGGGAAGCTTTCTTT
CDR3aa: CASSPDGVDREAFF

j_gene: TRBJ2-7
v_gene: TRBV7-6
d_gene: .
abundance: once
CDR3nt: TGTGCCAGCAGCTCGACGAGCCTGACCCCCTCCGAGCAGTACTTC
CDR3aa: CASSSTSLTPSEQYF

j_gene: TRBJ1-5
v_gene: TRBV6-5
d_gene: TRBD1
abundance: .
CDR3nt: TGTGCCAGCAGACTTTTTCGACAGGGCGATCAGCCCCAGCATTTT
CDR3aa: CASRLFRQGDQPQHF

j_gene: TRBJ2-5
v_gene: TRBV6-6
d_gene: .
abundance: .
CDR3nt: TGTGCCAGCAGACAACAGGGAATCCCCGAGACCCAGTACTTC
CDR3aa: CASRQQGIPETQYF

j_gene: TRBJ2-7
v_gene: TRBV28
d_gene: TRBD1
abundance: .
CDR3nt: TGTGCCAGCAGAAAACAGGGGGCAGGGTCCTACGAGCAGTACTTC
CDR3aa: CASRKQGAGSYEQYF

j_gene: TRBJ2-3
v_gene: TRBV2
d_gene: .
abundance: once
CDR3nt: TGTGCCAGCAGCTTGACCACTAGCCCACGCCCAGATACGCAGTATTTT
CDR3aa: CASSLTTSPRPDTQYF

j_gene: TRBJ2-7
v_gene: TRBV14
d_gene: .
abundance: .
CDR3nt: TGTGCCAGCAGCCAAAACAGGTGGGGCACCTACGAGCAGTACTTC
CDR3aa: CASSQNRWGTYEQYF

j_gene: TRBJ1-3
v_gene: TRBV5-1
d_gene: .
abundance: .
CDR3nt: TGCGCCAGCAGCTATGGAAGCTCTGGAAACACCATATATTTT
CDR3aa: CASSYGSSGNTIYF

j_gene: TRBJ1-3
v_gene: TRBV7-6
d_gene: .
abundance: .
CDR3nt: TGTGCCAGCAGCTTATCACCGATTGTTGTAAGCCCTGGAAACACCATATATTTT
CDR3aa: CASSLSPIVVSPGNTIYF

j_gene: TRBJ2-1
v_gene: TRBV7-3
d_gene: .
abundance: .
CDR3nt: TGTGCCAGCAGCTTAACGTTGGGTGAGCAGTTCTTC
CDR3aa: CASSLTLGEQFF

j_gene: TRBJ1-1
v_gene: TRBV19
d_gene: .
abundance: .
CDR3nt: TGTGCCAGTAGTATGCGGGGGGCGCGGTCTGAAGCTTTCTTT
CDR3aa: CASSMRGARSEAFF

j_gene: TRBJ2-2
v_gene: TRBV4-1
d_gene: .
abundance: once
CDR3nt: TGCGCCAGCAGCCACACCGGGACCAGGAACACCGGGGAGCTGTTTTTT
CDR3aa: CASSHTGTRNTGELFF

j_gene: TRBJ2-3
v_gene: TRBV6-1
d_gene: .
abundance: .
CDR3nt: TGTGCCAGCAGTGAAGCGATACAGGGCGCAGATACGCAGTATTTT
CDR3aa: CASSEAIQGADTQYF

j_gene: TRBJ2-2
v_gene: TRBV7-3
d_gene: TRBD2
abundance: .
CDR3nt: TGTGCCAGCAGCCGAGGGGCTAGCGGGAACACCGGGGAGCTGTTTTTT
CDR3aa: CASSRGASGNTGELFF

j_gene: TRBJ2-3
v_gene: TRBV27
d_gene: .
abundance: .
CDR3nt: TGTGCCACCGCGGGACTTAACACAGATACGCAGTATTTT
CDR3aa: CATAGLNTDTQYF

j_gene: TRBJ2-3
v_gene: TRBV6-6
d_gene: .
abundance: .
CDR3nt: TGTGCCAGCAGTTATCGACAGGCCTTTAGCACAGATACGCAGTATTTT
CDR3aa: CASSYRQAFSTDTQYF

j_gene: TRBJ1-2
v_gene: TRBV18
d_gene: TRBD1
abundance: .
CDR3nt: TGTGCCAGCTCACCCAGCTTGATACGACAGGGGAACTATGGCTACACCTTC
CDR3aa: CASSPSLIRQGNYGYTF

j_gene: TRBJ2-7
v_gene: TRBV7-8
d_gene: .
abundance: once
CDR3nt: TGTGCCAGCAGCTCCTTAACGGACCGCTACGAGCAGTACTTC
CDR3aa: CASSSLTDRYEQYF